This is a list of T cell receptor beta chains from one sample in a study of blood T cells in healthy people across ages. MiXCR, run by TCRdb on the 5' RACE reads, gives a single entry per CDR3 protein. The sample shows hundreds of thousands of distinct CDR3 sequences, approximately 67% of them seen only once. Sequenced sample: blood. The source of these receptors is a man aged 30-40 years in good health. Both conserved end residues are part of each CDR3. The D gene is left open where the match is weak. Only part of the rows carry a size: once, few, many, or a class if the clone is expanded.

>NA|TRBJ2-1|11|NA|TRBV7-2
TGTGCCAGCACCTTGAGAAATGAGCAGTTCTTC
CASTLRNEQFF
>NA|TRBJ2-2|12|NA|TRBV12-3/TRBV12-4
TGTGCCAGCCTACTGCCCCCCGGGGAGCTGTTTTTT
CASLLPPGELFF
>TRBD2|TRBJ2-3|13|NA|TRBV3-1
TGTGCCAGCGCGCGGGAGAACACAGATACGCAGTATTTT
CASARENTDTQYF
>NA|TRBJ2-1|14|few|TRBV6-2/TRBV6-3
TGTGCTAGCGTCATCCTGGGACTTCACAATGAGCAGTTCTTC
CASVILGLHNEQFF
>TRBD2|TRBJ2-7|14|few|TRBV5-1
TGCGCCAGCAGCGGGGGGACGGGGGGTGACGAGCAGTACTTC
CASSGGTGGDEQYF
>NA|TRBJ1-4|14|NA|TRBV6-5
TGTGCCAGCGGGGACTTTATAACCTACGAAAAACTGTTTTTT
CASGDFITYEKLFF
>TRBD2|TRBJ2-3|17|NA|TRBV9
TGTGCCAGCAGCGGAGGAGGCGGGGGGGCCTATACAGATACGCAGTATTTT
CASSGGGGGAYTDTQYF
>NA|TRBJ1-2|14|few|TRBV5-1
TGCGCCAGCAGCTTGGCGGTAGAGGGAAGAGGCTACACCTTC
CASSLAVEGRGYTF
>NA|TRBJ2-7|15|once|TRBV2
TGTGCCAGCAGCAGGAGGGGGGGGAGCTCCTACGAGCAGTACTTC
CASSRRGGSSYEQYF
>NA|TRBJ2-7|14|many|TRBV10-2
TGCGCCAGCAGTGAGTCTGGCGGGGTCCACGAGCAGTACTTC
CASSESGGVHEQYF
>NA|TRBJ1-4|16|NA|TRBV24-1
TGTGCCACCAGTGATCCGCAGGGGTCAACTAATGAAAAACTGTTTTTT
CATSDPQGSTNEKLFF
>NA|TRBJ2-7|14|NA|TRBV4-1
TGCGCCAGCAGCCAAATCAGGGAGTTGGGCGAGCAGTACTTC
CASSQIRELGEQYF
>TRBD2|TRBJ2-1|15|once|TRBV7-2
TGTGCCAGCAGCTCGGGACTAGCGGGGGTGAATGAGCAGTTCTTC
CASSSGLAGVNEQFF
>NA|TRBJ2-1|16|once|TRBV7-2
TGTGCCAGCAGCTTAAGTTTTGGGAGTAGCTTCGATGAGCAGTTCTTC
CASSLSFGSSFDEQFF
>NA|TRBJ2-1|15|NA|TRBV27
TGTGCCAGCAGTTTATCGCTAGGGGGGACGAATGAGCAGTTCTTC
CASSLSLGGTNEQFF
>TRBD1|TRBJ2-4|16|NA|TRBV10-3
TGTGCCATCAGTGAAACGGGACAGTTAGCCAAAAACATTCAGTACTTC
CAISETGQLAKNIQYF
>TRBD2|TRBJ2-7|17|NA|TRBV7-2
TGTGCCAGCAGCTTTGGACTAGCGGGGGCAAACTCCTACGAGCAGTACTTC
CASSFGLAGANSYEQYF
>TRBD1|TRBJ2-6|19|few|TRBV20-1
TGCAGTGCTAGAGATCTAGACAGGGCCCTCCTCTCTGGGGCCAACGTCCTGACTTTC
CSARDLDRALLSGANVLTF
>NA|TRBJ2-5|16|NA|TRBV29-1
TGCAGCGTTGAAGGGGAAAGTAGGGGGTTACAAGAGACCCAGTACTTC
CSVEGESRGLQETQYF
>NA|TRBJ2-3|16|NA|TRBV12-3/TRBV12-4
TGTGCCAGCAGTTCCGCCAGGGTTCCTAGCACAGATACGCAGTATTTT
CASSSARVPSTDTQYF
>TRBD2|TRBJ2-3|15|NA|TRBV9
TGTGCCAGCAGGCCTTCTAGCGGGGGACCAGATACGCAGTATTTT
CASRPSSGGPDTQYF
>NA|TRBJ2-5|15|NA|TRBV6-5
TGTGCCAGCAGTTACCAGCTTGGAGGGAGAAACGAGCAGTGCTTC
CASSYQLGGRNEQCF
>NA|TRBJ2-3|16|NA|TRBV9
TGTGCCAGCAGGGAGGCCCGGGGACCTCGCACAGATACGCAGTATTTT
CASREARGPRTDTQYF
>TRBD2|TRBJ2-1|13|few|TRBV11-2
TGTGCCAGCTCAGGACTAGCGCGCAATGAGCAGTTCTTC
CASSGLARNEQFF
>NA|TRBJ2-1|12|NA|TRBV7-6
TGTGCCAGCAGCTTATACCACAATGAGCAGTTCTTC
CASSLYHNEQFF
>NA|TRBJ2-7|14|NA|TRBV11-2
TGTGCCAGCAGCCCTGTGAGGGCGATGAGCGAGCAGTACTTC
CASSPVRAMSEQYF
>TRBD1|TRBJ1-2|14|few|TRBV4-2
TGTGCCAGCAGCCATGACGGGACAGGGGGCGGCTACACCTTC
CASSHDGTGGGYTF
>TRBD1|TRBJ1-5|14|NA|TRBV20-1
TGCAGTGCAAATACAGGGGTCGGCAATCGGCCCCAGCATTTT
CSANTGVGNRPQHF
>NA|TRBJ1-4|13|NA|TRBV7-8
TGTGCCAGCAGCTTTTGGGGAAATGAAAAACTGTTTTTT
CASSFWGNEKLFF
>NA|TRBJ1-5|15|NA|TRBV7-2
TGTGCCAGCAGCCTTCAGGGGAATGGCAATCAGCCCCAGCATTTT
CASSLQGNGNQPQHF
>TRBD1|TRBJ2-1|15|NA|TRBV12-3/TRBV12-4
TGTGCCAGCAGTCTGGGACAGACCCACATCAATGAGCAGTTCTTC
CASSLGQTHINEQFF